This T cell receptor beta chain was documented in a study of cytomegalovirus exposure and HLA in healthy donors. The study, taken as a whole, reports: For most subjects, TCR beta sequences were reported to predict HLA-A and HLA-B alleles with accuracy.

The CDR3 totals 15 residues. V was shortened by 4 bases and J by 3 bases, with 15 bases between the two germline ends. Germline V lookup: CDR1 MNHEY, CDR2 SMNVEV (reference sequence). The donors, nominally healthy at sampling, likely had unrecorded immune exposures. 60 Vbeta and 13 Jbeta primers were used in PCR. Sequenced by immunoSEQ multiplex PCR; TCRdb stores in-frame clones only, minus some. In the table there are 200,000 to 250,000 clones, less than 85% of which are singletons. On this clone: The antigen is not known.

This sequence joins TRBV27 and TRBJ1-1; TRBD1 is a possible D gene (5 bases). Sequences were obtained from PBMCs. This clonotype was sampled from a man in his late teens or twenties in good health and CMV-seronegative. This CDR3 reads CASSSGQAGHTEAFF. CDR3 DNA: TGTGCCAGCAGTTCCGGACAAGCCGGTCACACTGAAGCTTTCTTT.